These T cell receptor beta chains were read from a single sample in a study of cytomegalovirus exposure and HLA in healthy donors. Clones were read by immunoSEQ multiplex PCR, and TCRdb kept only the in-frame ones, dropping some. The sample has 150,000 to 200,000 clones; just under 85% are singletons. Sequencing was carried out using PBMCs. The receptors stem from a girl aged 5 to 17 in good health and CMV-seropositive. CDR3s include the opening cysteine and the closing phenylalanine or tryptophan. D genes are given only for firm matches. Clone size appears in some rows only: once, few, many, or a class for an expanded clone.

>TRBV6-5|TRBD2|.|TRBJ2-7
TGTGCCAGCAGTTACGGCGGGGGGGACTCCTACGAGCAGTACTTC
CASSYGGGDSYEQYF
>TRBV25-1|TRBD1|.|TRBJ2-5
TGTGCCAGCAGTGAATACCGGGGGACAGGGGGGAGGGAGACCCAGTACTTC
CASSEYRGTGGRETQYF
>TRBV9|.|.|TRBJ1-3
TGTGCCAGCAGCGTAGAAGGGGGATCTGGAAACACCATATATTTT
CASSVEGGSGNTIYF
>TRBV19|.|.|TRBJ2-7
TGTGCCAGTGTTGACAGGTCCCGAGGCGAGCAGTACTTC
CASVDRSRGEQYF
>TRBV9|.|.|TRBJ1-1
TGTGCCAGCAGCGAGGACATGAACACTGAAGCTTTCTTT
CASSEDMNTEAFF
>TRBV11-2|TRBD1|.|TRBJ1-6
TGTGCCAGCAGAACCGTGACAGGGGCTAATTCACCCCTCCACTTT
CASRTVTGANSPLHF
>TRBV5-1|TRBD1|.|TRBJ1-6
TGCGCCAGCAGCGTAGGAGGGACAGGAAATTCACCCCTCCACTTT
CASSVGGTGNSPLHF
>TRBV7-6|.|.|TRBJ2-7
TGTGCCAGCAGCTTAGGGCCGGGCGGGGGCGGCTCCTACGAGCAGTACTTC
CASSLGPGGGGSYEQYF
>TRBV15|.|.|TRBJ1-5
TGTGCCACCAGCAGAGATTACGGGGGGCAGGGCAATCAGCCCCAGCATTTT
CATSRDYGGQGNQPQHF
>TRBV19|TRBD2|.|TRBJ2-3
TGTGCCAGTTCTACCTACGGGGGGGGCACAGATACGCAGTATTTT
CASSTYGGGTDTQYF
>TRBV4-1|TRBD1|.|TRBJ1-3
TGCGCCAGCAGCCAAGGGCGGACAGGGGGTGGAAACACCATATATTTT
CASSQGRTGGGNTIYF
>TRBV4-1|.|.|TRBJ2-3
TGCGCCAGCAGCCAAGATCGCTCCCCGGGGGAGGTCACAGATACGCAGTATTTT
CASSQDRSPGEVTDTQYF
>TRBV30|.|.|TRBJ1-1
TGTGCCTGGAGTGTAATGTTAAAGGGGGGGCTCGGACAGTTGAACACTGAAGCTTTCTTT
CAWSVMLKGGLGQLNTEAFF
>TRBV7-8|TRBD2|once|TRBJ2-1
TGTGCCAGCAGCTTAGCCCGGACTAGCGGGGGGGCTAGGTCCTACAATGAGCAGTTCTTC
CASSLARTSGGARSYNEQFF
>TRBV5-4|.|.|TRBJ2-7
TGTGCCAGCAGCTTAGGACACTGGACCTACGAGCAGTACTTC
CASSLGHWTYEQYF
>TRBV25-1|.|.|TRBJ1-1
TGTGCCAGCAGCAGGGCGATCACTGAAGCTTTCTTT
CASSRAITEAFF
>TRBV9|.|.|TRBJ1-5
TGTGCCAGCAGCGTAGAGGGAGTTAGCAATCAGCCCCAGCATTTT
CASSVEGVSNQPQHF
>TRBV27|.|.|TRBJ2-7
TGTGCCAGCAGCCCGACCTCCCGGGGGGAGCAGTACTTC
CASSPTSRGEQYF
>TRBV1|.|.|TRBJ2-7
.
CTSSQVGGGTSYEQYF
>TRBV5-1|.|.|TRBJ2-7
TGCGCCAGCAGCGGGACTGGGACCTACGAGCAGTACTTC
CASSGTGTYEQYF
>TRBV5-6|TRBD1|.|TRBJ1-2
TGTGCCAGCAGCTTACTAGGGACAGAGCTATTGGGCTACACCTTC
CASSLLGTELLGYTF
>TRBV6-5|TRBD2|.|TRBJ2-7
TGTGCCAGCAGTTACTTCACTAGCGGGAAATACGAGCAGTACTTC
CASSYFTSGKYEQYF
>TRBV6-1|.|once|TRBJ1-1
TGTGCCAGCAGTGCCGACAGGAGAGATGGGACTGAAGCTTTCTTT
CASSADRRDGTEAFF
>TRBV7-9|TRBD1|.|TRBJ2-5
TGTGCCAGCAGCCTAGACAGGGGCGAAGAGACCCAGTACTTC
CASSLDRGEETQYF
>TRBV5-4|.|.|TRBJ1-1
TGTGCCAGCAGCTTGGGAAAGAGTTTCGAGGCTTTCTTT
CASSLGKSFEAFF
>TRBV19|TRBD1|.|TRBJ1-5
TGTGCCAGTAGAGACAGGGGCGGCAATCAGCCCCAGCATTTT
CASRDRGGNQPQHF
>TRBV10-2|TRBD1|.|TRBJ1-1
TGCGCCAGCAGTATAGGGACAGGGGGCAACACTGAAGCTTTCTTT
CASSIGTGGNTEAFF
>TRBV7-3|TRBD1|.|TRBJ1-1
TGTGCCAGCAGCGGACAGGCGAACACTGAAGCTTTCTTT
CASSGQANTEAFF
>TRBV9|TRBD2|.|TRBJ2-1
TGTGCCAGCAGCGCCCGACTAGCGGGGGCCTCCGGGATACCCTACAATGAGCAGTTCTTC
CASSARLAGASGIPYNEQFF
>TRBV7-9|.|few|TRBJ1-1
TGTTCCAGCAGCTTAGGGAGGACTGAAGCTTTCTTT
CSSSLGRTEAFF
>TRBV29-1|TRBD1|few|TRBJ1-6
TGCAGCGTCTTGACAGGGGGCGCTTATTCACCCCTCCACTTT
CSVLTGGAYSPLHF
>TRBV6-5|.|.|TRBJ1-1
TGTGCCAGCAGTTACTCCTGGACAGCGAACACTGAAGCTTTCTTT
CASSYSWTANTEAFF
>TRBV5-1|TRBD2|.|TRBJ2-3
TGCGCCAGCAGCCACGGACTAGCGGGGGTACCTAGCACAGATACGCAGTATTTT
CASSHGLAGVPSTDTQYF
>TRBV18|TRBD2|few|TRBJ2-1
TGTGCCAGCTCATCCTTAGCGGGGGGATCCAATGAGCAGTTCTTC
CASSSLAGGSNEQFF
>TRBV5-1|.|.|TRBJ2-7
TGCGCCAGCAGCTTGTGGACAGTGGGTGGGGACGAGCAGTACTTC
CASSLWTVGGDEQYF
>TRBV7-9|.|.|TRBJ2-1
TGTGCCAGCAGCTTATCCCCCAGGGTCAATGAGCAGTTCTTC
CASSLSPRVNEQFF
>TRBV5-1|TRBD2|.|TRBJ2-3
TGCGCCAGCAGCTTGGGAGGCGGGGGGTACACAGATACGCAGTATTTT
CASSLGGGGYTDTQYF
>TRBV2|TRBD1|once|TRBJ1-3
TGTGCCAGCAGTGAGAAAGGGGGCGGTGGAAACACCATATATTTT
CASSEKGGGGNTIYF
>TRBV29-1|.|.|TRBJ1-1
TGCAGCGTTGCCTTTAGGAACACTGAAGCTTTCTTT
CSVAFRNTEAFF
>TRBV7-2|TRBD1|once|TRBJ2-2
TGTGCCAGCAGCAGGGACAGGAGCACCGGGGAGCTGTTTTTT
CASSRDRSTGELFF
>TRBV5-1|.|few|TRBJ1-1
TGCGCCAGCAGCTTAGCGTCCACTGAAGCTTTCTTT
CASSLASTEAFF
>TRBV13|.|.|TRBJ1-5
TGTGCCAGCAGTGAATTCAGGGAAGTGAGCAATCAGCCCCAGCATTTT
CASSEFREVSNQPQHF
>TRBV18|.|.|TRBJ1-2
TGTGCCAGCTCACCAGAGACAGACTATGGCTACACCTTC
CASSPETDYGYTF
>TRBV21-1|.|.|TRBJ2-7
TGTGCCAGCAGCAAAGCGCCGGACAGGGGTTACGAGCAGTACTTC
CASSKAPDRGYEQYF
>TRBV10-2|TRBD2|few|TRBJ2-5
TGCGCCAGCAGGGAGTCGGGGGGGATAGAGACCCAGTACTTC
CASRESGGIETQYF
>TRBV7-9|TRBD1|.|TRBJ1-1
TGTGCCAGCAGCTTGGATTACAGGGGGTTAAGGGTTTCGAACACTGAAGCTTTCTTT
CASSLDYRGLRVSNTEAFF
>TRBV5-4|.|.|TRBJ1-1
TGTGCCAGCAGCTTTAACGGGGGGCGACCGTTCCCGAACACTGAAGCTTTCTTT
CASSFNGGRPFPNTEAFF
>TRBV7-8|TRBD1|.|TRBJ1-2
TGTGCCAGCAGCCGACAGGGGGCTAATCAAGACTATGGCTACACCTTC
CASSRQGANQDYGYTF
>TRBV2|.|.|TRBJ2-5
TGTGCCAGCATGGGGGCCCTTAAAGAGACCCAGTACTTC
CASMGALKETQYF
>TRBV25-1|.|few|TRBJ1-1
TGTGCCAGCTTTATCGACAGGAAAGCTTTCTTT
CASFIDRKAFF
>TRBV7-2|TRBD1|.|TRBJ1-2
TGTGCCAGCACAGACAGGGAATATGGCTACACCTTC
CASTDREYGYTF
>TRBV4-1|TRBD1|once|TRBJ1-2
TGCGCCAGCAGCCAAACGACAGGGCCCGGCTACACCTTC
CASSQTTGPGYTF
>TRBV7-9|.|.|TRBJ2-3
TGTGCCAGCAGCTTCGGTCGCGCGGAGCAGTATTTT
CASSFGRAEQYF
>TRBV5-6|.|.|TRBJ1-5
TGTGCCAGCAGCCCGGGGGGGTTTTTAGGGGGTCAGCCCCAGCATTTT
CASSPGGFLGGQPQHF
>TRBV19|TRBD1|.|TRBJ2-7
TGTGCCAGTAGTGGCGGACAGGGCTCCTACGAGCAGTACTTC
CASSGGQGSYEQYF
>TRBV6-1|.|.|TRBJ1-1
TGTGCCAGCAGTGTGTATGGCGGGATGAACACTGAAGCTTTCTTT
CASSVYGGMNTEAFF
>TRBV23-1|.|.|TRBJ1-2
TGCGCCAGCAGTCAAGAGAACCCTAACTATGGCTACACCTTC
CASSQENPNYGYTF
>TRBV5-6|TRBD1|.|TRBJ1-2
TGTGCCAGCAGCTTAGGGACAGGAGCCTACTATGGCTACACCTTC
CASSLGTGAYYGYTF
>TRBV5-1|.|.|TRBJ1-2
TGCGCCAGCAGCCCCGGAGACTATGGCTACACCTTC
CASSPGDYGYTF